The 8 T cell receptor beta chains below all came from one sample that was sequenced in a study of human T cells and chemical hapten exposure. The time point was: healthy volunteer bleed at 6 weeks. The template was total RNA from unfractionated whole blood. MiXCR, applied by TCRdb to the RACE reads, yields one record per CDR3 protein. The sample lists 65,000 to 80,000 distinct CDR3 sequences; roughly 8.6% were seen once. The specimen was whole blood. The receptors were gathered from a male donor in good health. Some clones in this sample may be carry-over from other donors' samples.

In this sample, this clonotype turned up many times. The J gene is TRBJ2-3, the V gene TRBV5-1; possible D gene TRBD2, 5 bases. CDR1 and CDR2 (germline): SGHRS, YFSETQ. The CDR3 extends over 13 amino acids. V was cut by 2 bases and J by 3 bases, with 7 bases left in between. The CDR3 sequence is CASSFEGTDTQYF. CDR3 nucleotide sequence: TGCGCCAGCAGCTTCGAGGGAACAGATACGCAGTATTTT.

The V gene is TRBV18, the J gene TRBJ2-3; D is unresolved. Germline V gene data show CDR1 as KGHSH and CDR2 as LQKENI. CDR3 length: 14 amino acids. V was pared by 0 bases and J by 4 bases, with 8 bases between. CDR3 region: CASSPPPGADTQYF. Here the CDR3 DNA reads TGTGCCAGCTCACCACCCCCAGGCGCAGATACGCAGTATTTT.

This clonotype has just a few counts. The chain uses TRBV4-3 and TRBJ2-1; 8 bases fit TRBD2. Germline CDR1 is LGHNA and CDR2 is YSLEER. V lost 6 bases and J lost 10; bases outside the gene matches: 11. The CDR3 has 14 residues. The DNA for the CDR3 is TGCGCCAGCAGTCCTAAGCATAGCGGGGAAGAGCAGTTCTTC. Its translation is CASSPKHSGEEQFF.

This clonotype was picked up a small number of times. The rearrangement links TRBV13 to TRBJ1-5; 7 bases fit TRBD1. CDR1 and CDR2 from the germline V gene are PRHDT and FYEKMQ (reference sequence). The CDR3 has 15 amino acids. The ends lost 5 bases at V and 4 bases at J; junction bases unmatched: 8. This CDR3 reads CASSRGTGANQPQHF. The CDR3 DNA reads as TGTGCCAGCAGCCGCGGTACAGGGGCAAATCAGCCCCAGCATTTT.

This clonotype was observed a handful of times. The V gene is TRBV6-6, the J gene TRBJ2-3; TRBD2 agrees at 12 bases. The V gene end was trimmed by 3 bases and the J gene end by 2 bases; junction bases not matched to a gene: 3. The CDR3 runs 16 residues. Per germline, CDR1 MNHNY and CDR2 SVGAGI (reference sequence). The CDR3 spells CASSYLAGGITDTQYF. The CDR3 DNA sequence: TGTGCCAGCAGTTATCTAGCGGGGGGGATCACAGATACGCAGTATTTT.

The rearrangement links TRBV4-3 to TRBJ2-3; D is unclear. Trimming removed 0 bases from V and 0 bases from J, with 13 bases in between. The CDR3 extends over 17 amino acids. Per germline, CDR1 LGHNA and CDR2 YSLEER. The CDR3 region is CASSQDSDVASTDTQYF. In DNA form, the CDR3 reads TGCGCCAGCAGCCAAGATTCGGACGTCGCTAGCACAGATACGCAGTATTTT.

This clonotype appeared a few times. The chain links TRBV5-1 to TRBJ2-1, with D perhaps TRBD1 or TRBD2 (6 bases each). Per the germline V gene, CDR1 is SGHRS and CDR2 is YFSETQ. Deletions cut 3 bases from V and 6 bases from J, with 13 bases between. The CDR3 is made up of 14 amino acids. The CDR3 protein is CASSYVQGGNEQFF. CDR3 in DNA: TGCGCCAGCAGCTATGTACAGGGAGGCAATGAGCAGTTCTTC.

This clonotype was seen many times. CDR3 region: CASSLRTGYYEQYF. CDR3 bases: TGTGCCAGCAGTTTACGGACGGGATATTACGAGCAGTACTTC. This rearrangement joins TRBV27 to TRBJ2-7, with D possibly being TRBD2 (5 bases). This CDR3 comprises 14 residues. Trimming removed 2 bases at V and 4 bases at J, with 12 bases between. Germline lookup yields CDR1 MNHEY and CDR2 SMNVEV (reference sequence).